The 27 T cell receptor beta chains given below trace back to one sample, sequenced in a study of T-cell memory formation after mild COVID-19. TCRdb itself ran the 5' RACE reads through MiXCR, one entry per CDR3 protein. The sample has about 360,000 distinct CDR3 sequences; about 15% are singletons. Sequencing input: PBMCs or a T cell subset sorted from them (not recorded which). The receptors derive from a man in his late teens or twenties who had mild COVID-19 (a few samples of this study predate the infection). Cell type and time point are not known.

At least ten counts were recorded for this clonotype. The CDR3 DNA sequence: TGTGCCAGCAGCTTGGAAACGGTCGGTTTCTTT. This gives the protein CASSLETVGFF. The V and J genes are TRBV5-5 and TRBJ1-1; D call uncertain. This CDR3 region has 11 residues. In germline, CDR1 is SGHKS, CDR2 YYEKEE (reference sequence). Trimming removed 0 bases from V and 13 bases from J, with 10 bases in between. Looking up the rest from reference TRBV5-5 and TRBJ1-1 gives the full variable domain: DAGVTQSPTHLIKTRGQQVTLRCSPISGHKSVSWYQQVLGQGPQFIFQYYEKEERGRGNFPDRFSARQFPNYSSELNVNALLLGDSALYLCASSLETVGFFGQGTRLTVV.

The chain links TRBV10-3 to TRBJ2-3; D perhaps matches TRBD1 (6 bases). V lost 5 bases to trimming and J lost 0 bases, with 15 bases between them. The CDR3 runs 16 residues. Germline CDR1 reads ENHRY; CDR2 reads SYGVKD. This CDR3 is CAISWTENFSTDTQYF. DNA for the CDR3: TGTGCCATCAGTTGGACAGAGAACTTTAGCACAGATACGCAGTATTTT.

There are a few counts of this clonotype. This chain connects TRBV4-3 to TRBJ1-2; TRBD1 is a possible D gene (5 bases). Per germline, CDR1 LGHNA and CDR2 YSLEER. This CDR3 spans 14 amino acids. V lost 0 bases and J 4 bases, leaving 9 bases between the germline ends. The CDR3 nucleotides read TGCGCCAGCAGCCAAGAAGGGGAGGGCTATGGCTACACCTTC. Its translation is CASSQEGEGYGYTF.

This clonotype has more than one count but fewer than ten. The chain couples TRBV18 to TRBJ2-3; 7 bases line up with TRBD1. CDR3 length equals 15 residues. From germline, CDR1 is KGHSH and CDR2 LQKENI. J gave up 3 bases and V 3 bases, and 6 bases lay outside the gene matches. CDR3 in amino acids: CASSPGQMRTDTQYF. CDR3 coding DNA: TGTGCCAGCTCACCGGGACAGATGCGGACAGATACGCAGTATTTT.

The chain uses TRBV4-3 and TRBJ2-7, with 7 bases lining up with TRBD2. Per germline, CDR1 LGHNA and CDR2 YSLEER. CDR3 length: 13 residues. J gave up 3 bases and V 4 bases, and 3 bases lay outside the gene matches. The CDR3 reads CASSPSGVYEQYF. CDR3 coding DNA: TGCGCCAGCAGCCCTAGCGGAGTCTACGAGCAGTACTTC.

The table lists this clonotype with a few counts. The rearrangement links TRBV6-5 to TRBJ2-5; tentative D call: TRBD1 (6 bases). CDR1 MNHEY and CDR2 SVGAGI come from the germline V gene. The CDR3 totals 15 residues. Between the trimmed V and J ends, which lost 1 base and 5 bases, there was a span of 14 bases. DNA of the CDR3: TGTGCCAGCAGTTACTGGCAGGGGTTGAGGGAGACCCAGTACTTC. Translation: CASSYWQGLRETQYF.

The chain couples TRBV7-2 to TRBJ2-1, with 7 bases matching TRBD1. V dropped 6 bases and J dropped 4; count of bases not matched to a gene: 9. The CDR3 runs 15 residues. Per germline, CDR1 SGHTA and CDR2 FQGNSA. The CDR3 is CASRITGTDYNEQFF. In DNA form, the CDR3 reads TGTGCCAGCAGAATAACCGGGACAGATTACAATGAGCAGTTCTTC.

The J gene is TRBJ1-2, the V gene TRBV28; no firm D call. The CDR3 spans 12 residues. The ends were cut back, 7 bases at V and 2 bases at J, with 8 bases in the middle. The germline CDR1 and CDR2 sequences are MDHEN and SYDVKM. The CDR3 bases are TGTGCCAGCATCCGTGAAAACTATGGCTACACCTTC. This encodes CASIRENYGYTF.

This clonotype has a handful of counts. The chain joins TRBV3-1 to TRBJ2-7; D call uncertain. The CDR3 is 15 residues long. Germline CDR1 and CDR2: LGHDT and YNNKEL (reference sequence). Trimming shortened V by 1 base and J by 2 bases, and 12 bases separated the two germline ends. The CDR3 loop is CASSQVYSRTYEQYF. CDR3 sequence (DNA): TGTGCCAGCAGCCAAGTTTACAGCCGCACCTACGAGCAGTACTTC.

The chain links TRBV5-1 to TRBJ1-1, with a possible D match to TRBD1 (6 bases). Germline CDR1 SGHRS, CDR2 YFSETQ. V lost 4 bases, J lost 4 bases, and 20 bases lay in between. CDR3 length: 16 residues. CDR3 sequence reads: CASSPTQGLLGTEAFF. DNA of the CDR3: TGCGCCAGCAGCCCCACCCAGGGGCTCTTAGGCACTGAAGCTTTCTTT.

This clonotype occurred a few times. The chain is built from TRBV12-3 or TRBV12-4 and TRBJ2-7; D uncertain. Trimming took 3 bases from V and 9 from J, leaving 9 bases between them. The CDR3 spans 11 residues. The DNA for the CDR3 is TGTGCCAGCAGTTTGGGTGCGAGGCAGTACGTC. The encoded protein is CASSLGARQYV.

This clonotype turned up a few times. This rearrangement joins TRBV4-3 to TRBJ1-1, with D maybe TRBD1 (5 bases). V shed 0 bases and J shed 0 bases, with 8 bases lying between them. Germline V gives CDR1 LGHNA, CDR2 YSLEER. CDR3 length equals 15 residues. CDR3 in DNA: TGCGCCAGCAGCCAAGATAAACAGGTGAACACTGAAGCTTTCTTT. Its translation: CASSQDKQVNTEAFF.

This clonotype has more than one count but fewer than ten. CDR3 amino acids: CASSSGGGPYNEQFF. CDR3 nucleotide sequence: TGTGCCAGCAGCTCGGGGGGCGGCCCTTACAATGAGCAGTTCTTC. The V and J genes are TRBV11-3 and TRBJ2-1, with D possibly TRBD2 on 7 matching bases. This CDR3 has 15 amino acids. Germline-derived CDR1 and CDR2 are SGHNT and YENEEA. The ends were cut back, 4 bases at V and 4 bases at J, with 14 bases in the middle.

This clonotype occurred a few times. The chain employs TRBV10-3 and TRBJ1-1; D uncertain. The CDR3 has 13 amino acids. Germline CDR1 is ENHRY and CDR2 is SYGVKD. The V gene lost 5 bases and the J gene lost 2 bases, with 9 bases spanning the gap. CDR3 nucleotide sequence: TGTGCCATCAGTCTCCGGGGAAACACTGAAGCTTTCTTT. Residues: CAISLRGNTEAFF.

V gene TRBV7-9 combines with J gene TRBJ1-4, with a possible D match to TRBD1 (6 bases). Germline V gene sequence: CDR1 SEHNR, CDR2 FQNEAQ (reference sequence). CDR3 size: 17 residues. The V gene lost 5 bases and the J gene lost 5 bases, with 21 bases spanning the gap. The CDR3 DNA is TGTGCCAGCAGCCGGGGGCAGGCGGGACGGTTCAATGAAAAACTGTTTTTT. Translation gives CASSRGQAGRFNEKLFF.

This clonotype was seen more than once but under ten times. This chain joins TRBV20-1 and TRBJ2-5, with D perhaps matching TRBD1 or TRBD2 (5 bases each). Trimming took off 1 base at V and 5 bases at J, with 11 bases between the two ends. CDR3 length equals 13 residues. Germline CDR1 DFQATT, CDR2 SNEGSKA (reference sequence). CDR3 sequence (DNA): TGCAGTGCTAGAGGGCAGGGACGCGAGACCCAGTACTTC. This gives the protein CSARGQGRETQYF.

This clonotype was found a few times. The rearrangement joins TRBV9 to TRBJ1-4, with D hard to call. The length of the CDR3 is 14 residues. The germline gives CDR1 SGDLS, CDR2 YYNGEE. V lost 0 bases and J 7 bases, leaving 10 bases between the germline ends. The CDR3 spells CASSVGRGGEKLFF. CDR3 nucleotides: TGTGCCAGCAGCGTAGGAAGAGGAGGTGAAAAACTGTTTTTT.

This chain joins TRBV11-2 and TRBJ2-1, with 11 positions matching TRBD2. Trimming cost V 4 bases and J 4 bases; bases outside gene matches: 6. The V gene's germline CDR1 is SGHAT and CDR2 FQNNGV. There are 16 residues in the CDR3. In DNA form, the CDR3 reads TGTGCCAGCAGCTCCCAACTAGCGGGGGTTTACAATGAGCAGTTCTTC. Translating it yields CASSSQLAGVYNEQFF.

CDR3 region: CASSLGPGIQETQYF. In nucleotides, the CDR3 is TGTGCCAGCAGCCTCGGGCCCGGAATACAAGAGACCCAGTACTTC. This chain links TRBV7-9 with TRBJ2-5; D unclear. Germline-derived CDR1 and CDR2 are SEHNR and FQNEAQ (reference sequence). CDR3 length: 15 residues. With 5 bases removed from V and 2 bases from J, the gap between germline ends came to 15 bases.

The gene calls are TRBV5-1 and TRBJ2-1; 7 bases match TRBD1. This CDR3 is 14 amino acids long. V lost 4 bases to trimming and J lost 9 bases; unmatched junction nucleotides: 10. Germline V gene data show CDR1 as SGHRS and CDR2 as YFSETQ. In nucleotides, the CDR3 is TGCGCCAGCAGCGTGCAACAGGGGTTGGCTGAGCAGTTCTTC. Its translation: CASSVQQGLAEQFF.

This clonotype was counted many times. The chain links TRBV28 to TRBJ1-6; maybe TRBD1 (5 bases). Trimming removed 6 bases at V and 0 bases at J, with 15 bases between. CDR3 length: 17 residues. Germline V lookup: CDR1 MDHEN, CDR2 SYDVKM. The CDR3 DNA reads TGTGCCAGCAGACTCGGGGGGGGAAGCTCCTATAATTCACCCCTCCACTTT. Protein product: CASRLGGGSSYNSPLHF.

This clonotype was observed many times. The chain has TRBV20-1 and TRBJ2-1, with D uncertain. The germline V gene encodes CDR1 DFQATT and CDR2 SNEGSKA (reference sequence). This CDR3 is built from 15 residues. Trimming pared 6 bases from V and 0 bases from J, leaving 15 bases between. The CDR3 spells CSAGNQMSSYNEQFF. Written as DNA, the CDR3 is TGCAGTGCCGGAAACCAAATGAGCTCCTACAATGAGCAGTTCTTC.

Only a few counts were recorded for this clonotype. This chain uses TRBV9 with TRBJ2-1; possible D gene TRBD1, 6 bases. V was pared by 2 bases and J by 7 bases, with 13 bases between. CDR1 is SGDLS and CDR2 is YYNGEE in the germline V gene. The CDR3 has 14 amino acids. CDR3 DNA sequence: TGTGCCAGCAGCGTGGTTCAGGGGAGTAATGAGCAGTTCTTC. The encoded protein is CASSVVQGSNEQFF.

This clonotype was counted a few times. The chain employs TRBV10-3 and TRBJ2-5; the D gene is possibly TRBD1 (7 bases). The CDR3 covers 15 residues. The V and J ends lost 0 bases and 2 bases respectively, with 10 bases between them. Per the germline V gene, CDR1 is ENHRY and CDR2 is SYGVKD. The CDR3: CAISESGGQQETQYF. The CDR3 DNA reads as TGTGCCATCAGTGAGTCGGGGGGACAGCAAGAGACCCAGTACTTC.

The chain is built from TRBV6-5 and TRBJ1-5; possibly TRBD1 for D (6 bases). The CDR3 runs to 15 residues. Germline CDR1 reads MNHEY; CDR2 reads SVGAGI. Trimming pared 6 bases from V and 4 bases from J, leaving 16 bases between. DNA of the CDR3: TGTGCCAGCAGCCCACAGGGAGGGCTTAATCAGCCCCAGCATTTT. Protein product: CASSPQGGLNQPQHF.

The sample holds a few counts of this clonotype. J is TRBJ1-3 and V is TRBV18; D uncertain. The CDR3 totals 17 residues. Germline V gene sequence: CDR1 KGHSH, CDR2 LQKENI. The V and J ends lost 4 bases and 0 bases respectively, with 16 bases between them. As DNA, the CDR3 is TGTGCCAGCTCACTTCTCCCACGTCGAAGCTCTGGAAACACCATATATTTT. Translated, it gives CASSLLPRRSSGNTIYF.

This clonotype was observed a few times. The chain recombines TRBV4-3 with TRBJ2-1, with D possibly matching TRBD1 (6 bases). The CDR3 contains 18 residues. Trimming took off 4 bases at V and 4 bases at J, with 23 bases between the two ends. In germline, CDR1 is LGHNA, CDR2 YSLEER. CDR3 sequence: CASSLYSAGRGRYNEQFF. The CDR3, as DNA: TGCGCCAGCAGCCTATATAGCGCGGGCAGGGGTCGGTACAATGAGCAGTTCTTC.